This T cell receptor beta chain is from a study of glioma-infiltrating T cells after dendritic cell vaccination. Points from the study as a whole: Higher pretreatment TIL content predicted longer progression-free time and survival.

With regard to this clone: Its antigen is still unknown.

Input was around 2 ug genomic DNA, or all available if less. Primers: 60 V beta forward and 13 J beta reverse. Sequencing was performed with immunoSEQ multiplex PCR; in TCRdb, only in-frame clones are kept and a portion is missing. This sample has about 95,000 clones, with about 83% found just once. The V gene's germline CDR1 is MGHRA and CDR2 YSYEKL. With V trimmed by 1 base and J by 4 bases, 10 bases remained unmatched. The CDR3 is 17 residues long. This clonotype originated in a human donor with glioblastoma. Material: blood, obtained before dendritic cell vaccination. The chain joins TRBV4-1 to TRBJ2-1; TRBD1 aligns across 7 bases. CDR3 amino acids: CASSQGSNRDRYNEQFF. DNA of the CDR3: TGCGCCAGCAGCCAAGGCTCCAACCGGGACAGATACAATGAGCAGTTCTTC.